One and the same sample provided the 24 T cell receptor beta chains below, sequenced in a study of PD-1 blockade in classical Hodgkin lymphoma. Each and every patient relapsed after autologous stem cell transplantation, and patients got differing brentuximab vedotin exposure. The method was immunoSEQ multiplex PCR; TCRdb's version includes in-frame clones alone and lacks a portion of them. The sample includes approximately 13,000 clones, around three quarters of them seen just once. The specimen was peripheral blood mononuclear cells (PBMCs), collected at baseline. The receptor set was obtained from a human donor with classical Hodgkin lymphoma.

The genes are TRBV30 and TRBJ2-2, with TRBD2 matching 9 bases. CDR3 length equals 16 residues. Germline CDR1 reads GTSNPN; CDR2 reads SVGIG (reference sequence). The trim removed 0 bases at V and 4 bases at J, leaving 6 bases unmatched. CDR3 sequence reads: CAWSVRGGRGTGELFF. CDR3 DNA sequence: TGTGCCTGGAGTGTACGAGGCGGGAGGGGCACCGGGGAGCTGTTTTTT.

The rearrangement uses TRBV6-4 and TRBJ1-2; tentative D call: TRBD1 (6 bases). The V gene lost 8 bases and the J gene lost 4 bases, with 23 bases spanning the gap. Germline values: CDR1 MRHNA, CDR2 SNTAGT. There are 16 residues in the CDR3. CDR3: CASSPTVVDRPYGYTF. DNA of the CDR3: TGTGCCAGCTCACCAACGGTGGTGGACAGACCCTATGGCTACACCTTC.

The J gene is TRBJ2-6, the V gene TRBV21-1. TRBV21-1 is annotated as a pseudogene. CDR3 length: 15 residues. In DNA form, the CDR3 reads TGTGCCAGCAGCAAGGGTACCTCTGGGGCCAACGTCCTGACTTTC. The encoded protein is CASSKGTSGANVLTF.

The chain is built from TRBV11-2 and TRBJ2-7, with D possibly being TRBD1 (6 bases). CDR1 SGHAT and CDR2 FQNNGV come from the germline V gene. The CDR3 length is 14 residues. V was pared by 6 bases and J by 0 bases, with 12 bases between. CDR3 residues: CASRQGWSSYEQYF. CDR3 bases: TGTGCCAGCAGGCAGGGGTGGAGCTCCTACGAGCAGTACTTC. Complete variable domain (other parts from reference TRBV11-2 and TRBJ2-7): EAGVAQSPRYKIIEKRQSVAFWCNPISGHATLYWYQQILGQGPKLLIQFQNNGVVDDSQLPKDRFSAERLKGVDSTLKIQPAKLEDSAVYLCASRQGWSSYEQYFGPGTRLTVT.

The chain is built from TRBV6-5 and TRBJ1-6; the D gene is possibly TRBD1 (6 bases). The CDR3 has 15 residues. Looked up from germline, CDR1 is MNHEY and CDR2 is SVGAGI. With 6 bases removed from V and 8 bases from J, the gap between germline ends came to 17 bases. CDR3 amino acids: CASSLEAGAYSPLHF. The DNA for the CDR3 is TGTGCCAGCAGCCTTGAAGCAGGGGCCTATTCACCCCTCCACTTT.

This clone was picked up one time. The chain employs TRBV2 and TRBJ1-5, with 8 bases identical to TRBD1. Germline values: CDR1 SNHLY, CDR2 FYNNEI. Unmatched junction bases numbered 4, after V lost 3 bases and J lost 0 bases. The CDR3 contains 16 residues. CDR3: CASSDRTGSSNQPQHF. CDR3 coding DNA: TGTGCCAGCAGTGATCGGACAGGGAGTAGCAATCAGCCCCAGCATTTT.

CDR3 DNA: TGTGCCAGCAGCTTATGGCCGACTAGCGGGAGTAGACATGAGCAGTTCTTC. The encoded protein is CASSLWPTSGSRHEQFF. The chain carries TRBV7-2 and TRBJ2-1; TRBD2 matches at 12 bases. Losses at the gene ends were 2 bases for V and 8 bases for J; bases not matched to a gene: 10. The length of the CDR3 is 17 residues. Germline CDR1 is SGHTA and CDR2 is FQGNSA.

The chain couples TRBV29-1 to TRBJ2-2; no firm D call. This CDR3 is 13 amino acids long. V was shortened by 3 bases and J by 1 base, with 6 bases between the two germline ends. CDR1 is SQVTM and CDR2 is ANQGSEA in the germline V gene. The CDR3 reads CSVELGNTGELFF. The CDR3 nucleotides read TGCAGCGTTGAGCTAGGGAACACCGGGGAGCTGTTTTTT.

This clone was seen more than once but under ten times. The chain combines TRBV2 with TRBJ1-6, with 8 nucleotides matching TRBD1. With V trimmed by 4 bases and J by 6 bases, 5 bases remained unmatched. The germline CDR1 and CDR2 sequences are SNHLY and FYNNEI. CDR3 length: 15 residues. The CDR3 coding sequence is TGTGCCAGCAGTGCGCGACAGGGGAGTAATTCACCCCTCCACTTT. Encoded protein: CASSARQGSNSPLHF.

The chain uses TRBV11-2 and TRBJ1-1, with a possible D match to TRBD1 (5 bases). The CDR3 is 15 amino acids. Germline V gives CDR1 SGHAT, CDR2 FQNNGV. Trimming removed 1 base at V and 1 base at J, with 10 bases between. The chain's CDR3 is CASSLGLGENTEAFF. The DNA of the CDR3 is TGTGCCAGCAGCTTAGGTTTAGGGGAGAACACTGAAGCTTTCTTT.

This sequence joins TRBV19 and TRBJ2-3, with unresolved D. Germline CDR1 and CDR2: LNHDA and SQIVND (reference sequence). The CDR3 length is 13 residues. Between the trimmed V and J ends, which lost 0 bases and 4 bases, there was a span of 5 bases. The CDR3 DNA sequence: TGTGCCAGTAGTATAGATGGGTCAGATACGCAGTATTTT. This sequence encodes CASSIDGSDTQYF.

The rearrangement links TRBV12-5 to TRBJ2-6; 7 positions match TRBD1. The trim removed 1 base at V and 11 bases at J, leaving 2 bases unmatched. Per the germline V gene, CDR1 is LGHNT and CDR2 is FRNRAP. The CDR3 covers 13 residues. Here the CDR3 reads CASGLDRGDVLTF. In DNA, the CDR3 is TGTGCTAGTGGTTTGGACAGGGGAGACGTCCTGACTTTC.

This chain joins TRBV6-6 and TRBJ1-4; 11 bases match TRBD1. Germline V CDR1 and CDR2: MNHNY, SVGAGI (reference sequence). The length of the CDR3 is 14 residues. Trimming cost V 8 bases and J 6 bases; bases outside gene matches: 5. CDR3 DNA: TGTGCCAGCCTCACGGGACAGGGGGATGAAAAACTGTTTTTT. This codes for CASLTGQGDEKLFF.

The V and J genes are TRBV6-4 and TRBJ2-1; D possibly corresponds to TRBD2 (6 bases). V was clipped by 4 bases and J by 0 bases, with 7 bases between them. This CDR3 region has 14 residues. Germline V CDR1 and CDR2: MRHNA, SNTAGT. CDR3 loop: CASSVGGSYNEQFF. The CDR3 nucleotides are TGTGCCAGCAGTGTGGGGGGCTCCTACAATGAGCAGTTCTTC.

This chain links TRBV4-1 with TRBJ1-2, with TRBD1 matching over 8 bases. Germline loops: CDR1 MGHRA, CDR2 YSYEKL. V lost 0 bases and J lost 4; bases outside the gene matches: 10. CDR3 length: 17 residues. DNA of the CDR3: TGCGCCAGCAGCCAAGATGGGACAGGAGACCTATTCTATGGCTACACCTTC. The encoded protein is CASSQDGTGDLFYGYTF.

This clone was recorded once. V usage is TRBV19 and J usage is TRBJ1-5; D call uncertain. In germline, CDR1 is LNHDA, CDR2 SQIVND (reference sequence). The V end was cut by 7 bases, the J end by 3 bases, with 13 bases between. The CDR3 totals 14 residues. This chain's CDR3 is CASKVPGLNQPQHF. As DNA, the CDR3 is TGTGCCAGTAAAGTGCCAGGCCTCAATCAGCCCCAGCATTTT.

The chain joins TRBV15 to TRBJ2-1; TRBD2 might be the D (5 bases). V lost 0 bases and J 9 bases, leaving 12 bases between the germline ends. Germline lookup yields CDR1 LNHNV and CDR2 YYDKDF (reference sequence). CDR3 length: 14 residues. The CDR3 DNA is TGTGCCACCAGCAGAGATCGGCTGGGGAGTGAGCAGTTCTTC. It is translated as CATSRDRLGSEQFF.

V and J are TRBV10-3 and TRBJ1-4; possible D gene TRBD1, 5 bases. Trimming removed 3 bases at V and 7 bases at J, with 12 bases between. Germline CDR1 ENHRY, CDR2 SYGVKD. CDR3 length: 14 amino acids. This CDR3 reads CAISEWQGGEKLFF. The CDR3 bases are TGTGCCATCAGTGAATGGCAGGGCGGTGAAAAACTGTTTTTT.

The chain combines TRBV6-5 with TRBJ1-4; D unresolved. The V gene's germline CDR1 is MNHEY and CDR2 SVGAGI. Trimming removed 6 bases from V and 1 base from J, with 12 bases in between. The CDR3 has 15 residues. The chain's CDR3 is CASSKFSLTNEKLFF. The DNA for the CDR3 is TGTGCCAGCAGCAAATTCTCCCTAACTAATGAAAAACTGTTTTTT.

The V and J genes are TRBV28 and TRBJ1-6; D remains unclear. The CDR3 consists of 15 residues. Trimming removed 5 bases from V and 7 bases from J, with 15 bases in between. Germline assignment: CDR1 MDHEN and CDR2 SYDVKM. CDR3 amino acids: CASSPSTGKNSPLHF. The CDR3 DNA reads TGTGCCAGCAGTCCCTCGACGGGGAAAAATTCACCCCTCCACTTT.

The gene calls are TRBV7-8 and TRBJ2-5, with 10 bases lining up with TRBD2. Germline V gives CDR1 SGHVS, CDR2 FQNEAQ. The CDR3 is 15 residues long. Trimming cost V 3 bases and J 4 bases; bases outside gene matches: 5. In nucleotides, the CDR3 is TGTGCCAGCAGCTTCGCTAGCGGGGGCGGAGAGACCCAGTACTTC. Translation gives CASSFASGGGETQYF.

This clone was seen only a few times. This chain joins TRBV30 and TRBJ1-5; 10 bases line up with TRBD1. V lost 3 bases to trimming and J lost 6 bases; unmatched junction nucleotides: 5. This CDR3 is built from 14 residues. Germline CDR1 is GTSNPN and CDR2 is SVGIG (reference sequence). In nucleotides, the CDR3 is TGTGCCTGGAGCAGGGACAGGGGTTTTCAGCCCCAGCATTTT. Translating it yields CAWSRDRGFQPQHF.

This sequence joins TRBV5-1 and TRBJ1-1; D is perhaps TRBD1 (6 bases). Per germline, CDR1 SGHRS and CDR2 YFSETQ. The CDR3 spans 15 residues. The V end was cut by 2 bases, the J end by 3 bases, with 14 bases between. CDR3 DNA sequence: TGCGCCAGCAGCTTCGGTTATCAGGGGCACACTGAAGCTTTCTTT. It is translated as CASSFGYQGHTEAFF.

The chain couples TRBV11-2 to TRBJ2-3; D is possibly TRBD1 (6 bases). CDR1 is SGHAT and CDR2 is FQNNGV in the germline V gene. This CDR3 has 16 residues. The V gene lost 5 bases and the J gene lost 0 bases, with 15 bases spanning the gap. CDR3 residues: CASSLTTGVSTDTQYF. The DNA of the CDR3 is TGTGCCAGCAGCCTGACGACAGGAGTAAGCACAGATACGCAGTATTTT.